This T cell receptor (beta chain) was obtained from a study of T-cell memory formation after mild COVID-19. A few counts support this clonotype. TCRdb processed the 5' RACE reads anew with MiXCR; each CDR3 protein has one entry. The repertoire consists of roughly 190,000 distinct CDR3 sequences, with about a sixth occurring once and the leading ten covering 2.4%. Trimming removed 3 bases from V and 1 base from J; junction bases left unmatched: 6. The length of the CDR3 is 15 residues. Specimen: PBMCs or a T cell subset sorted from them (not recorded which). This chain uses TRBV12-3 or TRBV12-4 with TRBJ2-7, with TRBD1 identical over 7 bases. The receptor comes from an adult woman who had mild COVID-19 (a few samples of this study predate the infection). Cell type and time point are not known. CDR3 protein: CASSFPNRGSYEQYF. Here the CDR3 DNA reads TGTGCCAGCAGTTTCCCAAACAGGGGATCCTACGAGCAGTACTTC.